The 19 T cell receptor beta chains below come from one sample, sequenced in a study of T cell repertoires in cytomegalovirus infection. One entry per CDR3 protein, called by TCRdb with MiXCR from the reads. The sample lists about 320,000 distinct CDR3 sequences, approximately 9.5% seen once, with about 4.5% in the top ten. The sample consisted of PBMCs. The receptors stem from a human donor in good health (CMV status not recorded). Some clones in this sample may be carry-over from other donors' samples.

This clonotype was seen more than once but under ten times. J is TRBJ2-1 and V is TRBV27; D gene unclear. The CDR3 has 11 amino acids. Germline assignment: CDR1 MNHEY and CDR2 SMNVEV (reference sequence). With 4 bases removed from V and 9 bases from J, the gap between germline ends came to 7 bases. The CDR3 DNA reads TGTGCCAGCAGTTCGGCAACTGAGCAGTTCTTC. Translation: CASSSATEQFF.

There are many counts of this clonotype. The CDR3 region is CASSEQDGETQYF. The CDR3, as DNA: TGTGCCAGTAGTGAACAGGACGGAGAGACCCAGTACTTC. The chain carries TRBV19 and TRBJ2-5; D is perhaps TRBD1 (5 bases). CDR1 and CDR2 from the germline V gene are LNHDA and SQIVND (reference sequence). V lost 5 bases to trimming and J lost 4 bases, with 11 bases between them. This CDR3 region has 13 residues.

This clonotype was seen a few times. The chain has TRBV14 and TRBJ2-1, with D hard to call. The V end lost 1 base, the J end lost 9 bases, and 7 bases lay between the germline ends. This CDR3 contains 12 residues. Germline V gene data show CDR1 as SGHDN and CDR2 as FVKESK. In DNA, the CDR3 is TGTGCCAGCAGCCAAGTAGGGCGTGAGCAGTTCTTC. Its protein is CASSQVGREQFF.

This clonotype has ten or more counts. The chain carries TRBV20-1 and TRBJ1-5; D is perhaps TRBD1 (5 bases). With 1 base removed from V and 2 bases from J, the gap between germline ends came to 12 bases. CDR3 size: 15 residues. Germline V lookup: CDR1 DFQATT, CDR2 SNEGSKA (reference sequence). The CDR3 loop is CSARAEGRGNQPQHF. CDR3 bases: TGCAGTGCTAGAGCGGAGGGGAGAGGCAATCAGCCCCAGCATTTT.

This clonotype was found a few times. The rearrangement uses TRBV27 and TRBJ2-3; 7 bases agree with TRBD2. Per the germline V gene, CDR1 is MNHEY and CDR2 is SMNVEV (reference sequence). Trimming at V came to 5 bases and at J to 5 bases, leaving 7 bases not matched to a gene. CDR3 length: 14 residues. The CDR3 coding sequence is TGTGCCAGCAGTCTCAGACTAGCAATAGATACGCAGTATTTT. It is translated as CASSLRLAIDTQYF.

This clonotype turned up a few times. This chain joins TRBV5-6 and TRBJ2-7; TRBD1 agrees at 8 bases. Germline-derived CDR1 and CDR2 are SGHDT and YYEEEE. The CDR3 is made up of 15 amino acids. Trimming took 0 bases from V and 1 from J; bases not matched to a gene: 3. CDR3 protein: CASSLETGVSYEQYF. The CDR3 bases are TGTGCCAGCAGCTTGGAGACAGGGGTATCCTACGAGCAGTACTTC.

The CDR3 region has the DNA TGTGCCAGTAGTCCCCTGGACAGGGCGGACACCGGGGAGCTGTTTTTT. Amino acids: CASSPLDRADTGELFF. The chain couples TRBV19 to TRBJ2-2; 8 bases align to TRBD1. The ends lost 5 bases at V and 3 bases at J; junction bases unmatched: 8. This CDR3 has 16 residues. Germline V gene sequence: CDR1 LNHDA, CDR2 SQIVND (reference sequence).

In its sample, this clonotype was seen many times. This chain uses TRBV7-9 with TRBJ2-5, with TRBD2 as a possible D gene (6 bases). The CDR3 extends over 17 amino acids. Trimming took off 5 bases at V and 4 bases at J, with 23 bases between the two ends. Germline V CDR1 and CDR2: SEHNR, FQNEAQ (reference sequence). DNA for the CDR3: TGTGCCAGCAGCCGCCGGGGGACGCCGAATTTTCGAGAGACCCAGTACTTC. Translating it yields CASSRRGTPNFRETQYF.

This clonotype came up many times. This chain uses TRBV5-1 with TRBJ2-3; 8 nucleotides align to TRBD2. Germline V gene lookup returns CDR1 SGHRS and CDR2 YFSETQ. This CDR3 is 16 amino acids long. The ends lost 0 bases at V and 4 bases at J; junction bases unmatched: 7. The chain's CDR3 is CASSLVGTSAADTQYF. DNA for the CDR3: TGCGCCAGCAGCTTGGTAGGGACTAGTGCCGCAGATACGCAGTATTTT.

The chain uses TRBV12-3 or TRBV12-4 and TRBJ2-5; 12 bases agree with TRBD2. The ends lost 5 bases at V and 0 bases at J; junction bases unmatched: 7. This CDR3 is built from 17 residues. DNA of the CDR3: TGTGCCAGCAGTCTGGGACTAGCGGGTGTGTACCAAGAGACCCAGTACTTC. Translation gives CASSLGLAGVYQETQYF.

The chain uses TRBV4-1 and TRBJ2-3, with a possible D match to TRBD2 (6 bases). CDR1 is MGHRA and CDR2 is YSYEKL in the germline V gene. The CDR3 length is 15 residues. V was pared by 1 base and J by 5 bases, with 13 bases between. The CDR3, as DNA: TGCGCCAGCAGCCAAGTAGGCCTCGGGGGAGATACGCAGTATTTT. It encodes CASSQVGLGGDTQYF.

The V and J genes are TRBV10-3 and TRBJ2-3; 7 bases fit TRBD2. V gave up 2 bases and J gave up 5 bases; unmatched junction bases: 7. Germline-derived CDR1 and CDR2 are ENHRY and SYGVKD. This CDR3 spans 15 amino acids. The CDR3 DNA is TGTGCCATCAGTGAGCCTAGCGGACTTAGAGATACGCAGTATTTT. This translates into CAISEPSGLRDTQYF.

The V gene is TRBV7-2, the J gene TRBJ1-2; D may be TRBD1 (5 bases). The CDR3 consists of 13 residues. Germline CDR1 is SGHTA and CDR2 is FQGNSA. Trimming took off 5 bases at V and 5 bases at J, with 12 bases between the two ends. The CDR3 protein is CASSRWGSYGYTF. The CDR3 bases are TGTGCCAGCAGCCGATGGGGGAGTTATGGCTACACCTTC.

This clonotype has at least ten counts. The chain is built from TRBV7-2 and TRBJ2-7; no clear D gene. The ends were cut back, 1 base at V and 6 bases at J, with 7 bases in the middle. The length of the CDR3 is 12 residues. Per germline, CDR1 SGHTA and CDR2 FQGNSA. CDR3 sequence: CASSLVSLEQYF. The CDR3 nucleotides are TGTGCCAGCAGCTTAGTAAGTCTCGAGCAGTACTTC.

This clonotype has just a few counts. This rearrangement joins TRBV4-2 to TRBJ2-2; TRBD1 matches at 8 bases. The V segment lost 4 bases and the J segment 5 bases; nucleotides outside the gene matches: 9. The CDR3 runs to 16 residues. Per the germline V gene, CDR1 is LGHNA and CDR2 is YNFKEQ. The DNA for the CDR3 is TGTGCCAGCAGCCGCTTAACAGGGGGTCGGACCGGGGAGCTGTTTTTT. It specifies CASSRLTGGRTGELFF.

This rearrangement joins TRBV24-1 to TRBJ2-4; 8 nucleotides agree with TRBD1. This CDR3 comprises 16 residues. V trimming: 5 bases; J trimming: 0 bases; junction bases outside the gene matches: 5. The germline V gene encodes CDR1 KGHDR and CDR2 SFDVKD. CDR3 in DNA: TGTGCCACCAGTGGAGGGACAGGACTAGCCAAAAACATTCAGTACTTC. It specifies CATSGGTGLAKNIQYF.

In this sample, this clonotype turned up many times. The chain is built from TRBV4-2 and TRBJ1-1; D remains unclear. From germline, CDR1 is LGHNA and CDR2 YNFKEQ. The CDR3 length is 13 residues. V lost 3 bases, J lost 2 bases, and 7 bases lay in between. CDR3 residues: CASSHKSNTEAFF. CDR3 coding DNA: TGTGCCAGCAGCCATAAATCTAACACTGAAGCTTTCTTT.

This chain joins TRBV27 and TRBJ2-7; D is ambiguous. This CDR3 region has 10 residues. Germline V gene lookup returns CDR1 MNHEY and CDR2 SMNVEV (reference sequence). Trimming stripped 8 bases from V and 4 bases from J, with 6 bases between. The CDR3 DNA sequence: TGTGCCAGCCAGGAATACGAGCAGTACTTC. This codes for CASQEYEQYF.

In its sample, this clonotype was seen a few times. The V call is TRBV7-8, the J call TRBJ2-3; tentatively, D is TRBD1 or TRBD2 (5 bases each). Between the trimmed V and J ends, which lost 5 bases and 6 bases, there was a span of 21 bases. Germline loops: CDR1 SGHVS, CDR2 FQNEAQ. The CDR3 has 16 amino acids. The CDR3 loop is CASSALRDLKRDTQYF. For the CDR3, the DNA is TGTGCCAGCAGCGCCCTCCGGGACCTCAAACGGGATACGCAGTATTTT.